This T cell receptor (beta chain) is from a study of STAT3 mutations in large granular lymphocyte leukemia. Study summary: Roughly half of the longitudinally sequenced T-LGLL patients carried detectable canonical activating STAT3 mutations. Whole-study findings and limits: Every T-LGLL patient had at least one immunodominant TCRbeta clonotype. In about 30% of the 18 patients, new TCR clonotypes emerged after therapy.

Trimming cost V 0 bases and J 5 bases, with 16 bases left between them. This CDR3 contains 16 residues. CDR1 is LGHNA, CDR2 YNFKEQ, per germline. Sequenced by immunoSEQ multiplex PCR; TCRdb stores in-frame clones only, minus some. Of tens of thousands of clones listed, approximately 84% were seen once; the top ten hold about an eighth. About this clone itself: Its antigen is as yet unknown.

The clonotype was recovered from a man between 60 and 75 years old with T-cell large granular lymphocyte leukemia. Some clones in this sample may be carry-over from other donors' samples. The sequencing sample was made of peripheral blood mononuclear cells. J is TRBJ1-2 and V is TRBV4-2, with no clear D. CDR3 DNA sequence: TGTGCCAGCAGCCAAGAACTAAGGACTCGGACGTATGGCTACACCTTC. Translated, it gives CASSQELRTRTYGYTF.